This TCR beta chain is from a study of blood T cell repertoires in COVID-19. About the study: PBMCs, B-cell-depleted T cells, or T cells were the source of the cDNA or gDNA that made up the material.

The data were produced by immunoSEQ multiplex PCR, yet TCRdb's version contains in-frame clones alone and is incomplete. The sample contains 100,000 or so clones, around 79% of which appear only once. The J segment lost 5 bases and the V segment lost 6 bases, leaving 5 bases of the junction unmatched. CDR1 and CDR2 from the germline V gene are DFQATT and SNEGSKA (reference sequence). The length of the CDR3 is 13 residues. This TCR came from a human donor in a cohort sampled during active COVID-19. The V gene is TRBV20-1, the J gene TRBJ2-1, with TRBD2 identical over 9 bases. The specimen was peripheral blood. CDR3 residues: CSASASGNNEQFF. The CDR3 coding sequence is TGCAGTGCAAGTGCTAGCGGGAACAATGAGCAGTTCTTC.